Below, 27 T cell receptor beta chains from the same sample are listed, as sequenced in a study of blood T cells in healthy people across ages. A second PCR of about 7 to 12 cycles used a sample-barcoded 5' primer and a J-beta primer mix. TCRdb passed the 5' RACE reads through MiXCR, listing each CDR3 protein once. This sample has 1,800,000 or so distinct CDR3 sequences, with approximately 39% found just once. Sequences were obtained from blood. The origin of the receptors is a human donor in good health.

CDR3 DNA sequence: TGCAGTGCAAAGGTCGGATCCCAAAACATTCAGTACTTC. As protein: CSAKVGSQNIQYF. J is TRBJ2-4 and V is TRBV20-1; D not certain. V lost 6 bases and J lost 5, with 14 bases in between. The germline V gene encodes CDR1 DFQATT and CDR2 SNEGSKA (reference sequence). The CDR3 is made up of 13 amino acids.

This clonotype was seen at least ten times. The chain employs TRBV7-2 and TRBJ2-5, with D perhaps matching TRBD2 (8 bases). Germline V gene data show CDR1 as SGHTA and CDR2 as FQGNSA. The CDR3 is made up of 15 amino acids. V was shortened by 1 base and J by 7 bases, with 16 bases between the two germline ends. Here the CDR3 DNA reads TGTGCCAGCAGCTTAGGACTAGCGCAGGGGGGGACCCAGTACTTC. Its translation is CASSLGLAQGGTQYF. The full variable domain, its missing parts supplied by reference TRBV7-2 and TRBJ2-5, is GAGVSQSPSNKVTEKGKDVELRCDPISGHTALYWYRQSLGQGLEFLIYFQGNSAPDKSGLPSDRFSAERTGGSVSTLTIQRTQQEDSAVYLCASSLGLAQGGTQYFGPGTRLLVL.

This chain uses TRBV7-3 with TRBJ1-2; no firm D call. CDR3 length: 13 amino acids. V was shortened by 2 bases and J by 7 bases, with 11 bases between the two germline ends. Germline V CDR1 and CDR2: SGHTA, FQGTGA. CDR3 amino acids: CASSLSGCAGYTF. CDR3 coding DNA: TGTGCCAGCAGCTTATCCGGGTGTGCTGGCTACACCTTC.

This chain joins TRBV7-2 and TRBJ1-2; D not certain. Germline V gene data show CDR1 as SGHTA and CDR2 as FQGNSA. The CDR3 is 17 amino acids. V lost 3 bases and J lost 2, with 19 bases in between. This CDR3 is CASSLTGRADLNYGYTF. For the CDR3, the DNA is TGTGCCAGCAGCTTGACGGGAAGGGCAGACCTAAACTATGGCTACACCTTC.

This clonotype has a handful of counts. The CDR3, as DNA: TGTGCCAGCACCTATGGGACCGTGGGGTTGCAGTACTTC. Translating it yields CASTYGTVGLQYF. The V gene is TRBV7-2, the J gene TRBJ2-4; either TRBD1 or TRBD2 may supply D (5 bases each). V dropped 7 bases and J dropped 13 bases, with 20 bases sitting between them. In germline, CDR1 is SGHTA, CDR2 FQGNSA. This CDR3 has 13 amino acids. Full variable domain (remainder filled in from reference TRBV7-2 and TRBJ2-4): GAGVSQSPSNKVTEKGKDVELRCDPISGHTALYWYRQSLGQGLEFLIYFQGNSAPDKSGLPSDRFSAERTGGSVSTLTIQRTQQEDSAVYLCASTYGTVGLQYFGAGTRLSVL.

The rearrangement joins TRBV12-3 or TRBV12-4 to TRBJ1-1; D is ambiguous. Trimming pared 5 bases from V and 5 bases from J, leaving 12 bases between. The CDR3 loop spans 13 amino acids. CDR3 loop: CASSRLGWTEAFF. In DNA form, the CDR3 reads TGTGCCAGCAGTCGCCTGGGTTGGACTGAAGCTTTCTTT.

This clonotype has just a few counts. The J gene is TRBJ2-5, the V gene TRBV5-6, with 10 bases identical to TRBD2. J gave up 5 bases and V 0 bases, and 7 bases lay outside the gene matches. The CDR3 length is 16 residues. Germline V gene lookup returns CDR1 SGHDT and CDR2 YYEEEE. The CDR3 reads CASSLAPAGGRETQYF. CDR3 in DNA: TGTGCCAGCAGCTTGGCCCCAGCGGGGGGGCGGGAGACCCAGTACTTC.

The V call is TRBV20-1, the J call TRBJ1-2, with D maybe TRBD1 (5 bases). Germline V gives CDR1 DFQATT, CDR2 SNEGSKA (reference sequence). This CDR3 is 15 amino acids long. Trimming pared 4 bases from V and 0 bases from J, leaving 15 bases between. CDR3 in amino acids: CSAIEPGRTNYGYTF. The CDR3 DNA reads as TGCAGTGCTATAGAACCGGGACGCACTAACTATGGCTACACCTTC.

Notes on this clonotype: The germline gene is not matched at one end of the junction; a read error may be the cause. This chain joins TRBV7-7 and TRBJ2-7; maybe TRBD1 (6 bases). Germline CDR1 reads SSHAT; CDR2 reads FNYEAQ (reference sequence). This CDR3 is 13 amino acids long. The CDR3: CASSSTTGNEQYF. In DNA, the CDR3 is TGTGCTAGCAGCTCGACTACAGGGAACGAGCAGTACTTC.

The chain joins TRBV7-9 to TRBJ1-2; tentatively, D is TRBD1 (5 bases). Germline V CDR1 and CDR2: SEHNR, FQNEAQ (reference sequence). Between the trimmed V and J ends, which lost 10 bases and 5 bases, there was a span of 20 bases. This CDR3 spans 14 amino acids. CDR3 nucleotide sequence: TGTGCCACCGGGACGGAGGATGCAGGGTATGGCTACACCTTC. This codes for CATGTEDAGYGYTF.

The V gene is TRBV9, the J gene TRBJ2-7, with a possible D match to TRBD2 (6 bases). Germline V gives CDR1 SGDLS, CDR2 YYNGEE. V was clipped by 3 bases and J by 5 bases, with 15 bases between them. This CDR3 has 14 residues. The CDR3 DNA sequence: TGTGCCAGCAGCGCATCCAGACTAGTCCACGAGCAGTACTTC. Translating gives CASSASRLVHEQYF.

The CDR3 bases are TGCAGTGCTAGGGCGGGACCGACTTTCTATGGCTACACCTTC. Translated, it gives CSARAGPTFYGYTF. This chain uses TRBV20-1 with TRBJ1-2; possible D gene TRBD1, 5 bases. CDR1 is DFQATT, CDR2 SNEGSKA, per germline (reference sequence). CDR3 length: 14 amino acids. V was cut by 3 bases and J by 4 bases, with 15 bases left in between.

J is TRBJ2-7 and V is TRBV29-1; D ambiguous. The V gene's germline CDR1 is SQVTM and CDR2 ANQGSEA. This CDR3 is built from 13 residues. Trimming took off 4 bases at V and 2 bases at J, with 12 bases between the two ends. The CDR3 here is CSVVSSLAYEQYF. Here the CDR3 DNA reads TGCAGCGTTGTTTCCAGCCTGGCCTACGAGCAGTACTTC.

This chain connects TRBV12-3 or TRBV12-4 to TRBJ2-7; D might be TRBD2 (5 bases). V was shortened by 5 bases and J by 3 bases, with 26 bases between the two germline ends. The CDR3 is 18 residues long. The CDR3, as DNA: TGTGCCAGCAGTCTTCGGGTTGGATCTACGAGCGGATTCTACGAGCAGTACTTC. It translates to CASSLRVGSTSGFYEQYF.

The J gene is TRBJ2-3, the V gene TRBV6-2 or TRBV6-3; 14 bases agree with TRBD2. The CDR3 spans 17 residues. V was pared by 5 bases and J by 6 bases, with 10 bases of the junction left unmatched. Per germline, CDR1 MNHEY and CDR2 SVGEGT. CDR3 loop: CASSQGLAGALLDTQYF. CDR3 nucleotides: TGTGCCAGCAGTCAGGGACTAGCGGGGGCCCTTCTGGATACGCAGTATTTT.

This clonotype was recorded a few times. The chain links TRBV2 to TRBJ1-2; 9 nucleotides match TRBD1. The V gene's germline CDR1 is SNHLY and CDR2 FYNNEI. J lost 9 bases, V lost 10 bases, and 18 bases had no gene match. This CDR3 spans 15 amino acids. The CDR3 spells CAIGGISGTGPSYTF. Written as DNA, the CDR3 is TGTGCCATCGGAGGGATATCCGGGACAGGGCCCAGCTACACCTTC.

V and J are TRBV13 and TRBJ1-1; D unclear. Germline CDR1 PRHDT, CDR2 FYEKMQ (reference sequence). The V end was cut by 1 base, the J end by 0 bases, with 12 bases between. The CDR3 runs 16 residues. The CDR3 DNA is TGTGCCAGCAGCTTAGCGACACCGGGTATGAACACTGAAGCTTTCTTT. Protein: CASSLATPGMNTEAFF.

CDR3 DNA: TGCGCCAGCAGCCAAGGTGGGCGGGGGTTCTATGAGCAGTTCTTC. Its protein is CASSQGGRGFYEQFF. The chain recombines TRBV4-1 with TRBJ2-1; 7 nucleotides match TRBD2. The V segment lost 1 base and the J segment 8 bases; nucleotides outside the gene matches: 8. CDR1 is MGHRA, CDR2 YSYEKL, per germline. This CDR3 contains 15 residues.

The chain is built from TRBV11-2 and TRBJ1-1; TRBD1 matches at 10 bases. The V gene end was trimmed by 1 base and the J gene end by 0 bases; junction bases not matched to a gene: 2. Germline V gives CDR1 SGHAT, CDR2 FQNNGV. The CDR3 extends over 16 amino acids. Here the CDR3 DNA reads TGTGCCAGCAGCTTAGGGGACAGGGGAATGAACACTGAAGCTTTCTTT. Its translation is CASSLGDRGMNTEAFF.

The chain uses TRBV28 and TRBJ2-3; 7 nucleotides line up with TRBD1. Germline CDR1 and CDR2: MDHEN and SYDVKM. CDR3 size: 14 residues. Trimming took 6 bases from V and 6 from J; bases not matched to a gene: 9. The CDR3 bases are TGTGCCAGCAGCCCGACAGGGTTAGGGGATACGCAGTATTTT. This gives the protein CASSPTGLGDTQYF.

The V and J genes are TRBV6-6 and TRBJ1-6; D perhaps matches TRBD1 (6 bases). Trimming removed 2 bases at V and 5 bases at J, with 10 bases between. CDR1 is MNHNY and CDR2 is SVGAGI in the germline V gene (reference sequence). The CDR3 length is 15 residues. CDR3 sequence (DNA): TGTGCCAGCAGTTACGCAGGGGATGATAATTCACCCCTCCACTTT. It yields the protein CASSYAGDDNSPLHF.

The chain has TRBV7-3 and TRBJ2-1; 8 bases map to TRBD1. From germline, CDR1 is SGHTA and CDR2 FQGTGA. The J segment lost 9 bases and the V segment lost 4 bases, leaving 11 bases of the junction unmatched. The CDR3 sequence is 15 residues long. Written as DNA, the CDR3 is TGTGCCAGCAGCTACGGGGACAGGCCCTCGGTTGAGCAGTTCTTC. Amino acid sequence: CASSYGDRPSVEQFF. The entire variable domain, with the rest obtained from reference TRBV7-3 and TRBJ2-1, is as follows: GAGVSQTPSNKVTEKGKYVELRCDPISGHTALYWYRQSLGQGPEFLIYFQGTGAADDSGLPNDRFFAVRPEGSVSTLKIQRTERGDSAVYLCASSYGDRPSVEQFFGPGTRLTVL.

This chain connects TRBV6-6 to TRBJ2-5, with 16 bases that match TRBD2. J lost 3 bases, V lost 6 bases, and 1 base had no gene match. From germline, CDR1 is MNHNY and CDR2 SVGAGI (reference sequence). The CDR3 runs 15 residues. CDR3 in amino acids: CASRGLAGGEETQYF. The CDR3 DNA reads TGTGCCAGCAGGGGACTAGCGGGGGGGGAAGAGACCCAGTACTTC.

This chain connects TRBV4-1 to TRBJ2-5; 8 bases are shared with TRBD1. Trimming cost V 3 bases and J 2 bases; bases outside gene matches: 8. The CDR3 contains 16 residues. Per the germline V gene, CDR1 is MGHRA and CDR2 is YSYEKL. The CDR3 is CASSQSPGQAQETQYF. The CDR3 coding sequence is TGCGCCAGCAGCCAGTCTCCGGGACAGGCTCAAGAGACCCAGTACTTC.

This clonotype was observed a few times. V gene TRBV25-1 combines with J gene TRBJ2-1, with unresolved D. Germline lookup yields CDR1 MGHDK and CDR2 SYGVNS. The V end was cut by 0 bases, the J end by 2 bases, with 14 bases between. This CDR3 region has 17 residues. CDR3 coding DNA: TGTGCCAGCAGTGAATATAGCCGTTGGGGAACCTACAATGAGCAGTTCTTC. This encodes CASSEYSRWGTYNEQFF.

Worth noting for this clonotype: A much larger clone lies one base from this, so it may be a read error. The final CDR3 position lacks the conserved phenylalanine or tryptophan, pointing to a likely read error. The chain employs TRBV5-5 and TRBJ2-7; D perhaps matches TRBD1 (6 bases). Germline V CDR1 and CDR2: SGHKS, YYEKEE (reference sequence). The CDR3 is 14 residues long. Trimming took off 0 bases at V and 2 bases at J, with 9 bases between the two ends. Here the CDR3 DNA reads TGTGCCAGCAGCTTGGGGGACACTCCCTACGAGCAGTACTGC. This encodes CASSLGDTPYEQYC.

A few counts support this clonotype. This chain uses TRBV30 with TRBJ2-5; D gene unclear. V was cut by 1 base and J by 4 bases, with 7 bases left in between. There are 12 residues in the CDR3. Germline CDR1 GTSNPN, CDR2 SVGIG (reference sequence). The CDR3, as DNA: TGTGCCTGGAGTGGGACGGCAGAGACCCAGTACTTC. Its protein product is CAWSGTAETQYF.